These 22 T cell receptor beta chains came from one sample sequenced in a study of response to subunit inactivated influenza vaccine. TCRdb called the RT-PCR reads again in MiXCR, with one record for every CDR3 protein. The table lists 860,000 or so distinct CDR3 sequences, about 20% of them singletons. This sample comprised PBMCs from blood, obtained about 5 days after vaccination. The receptors originated from a man aged 50 to 60 who received an inactivated influenza vaccine.

The gene calls are TRBV5-5 and TRBJ2-3, with no clear D. CDR1 and CDR2 (germline): SGHKS, YYEKEE (reference sequence). Trimming removed 2 bases from V and 1 base from J, with 11 bases in between. The CDR3 spans 15 residues. The CDR3 reads CASSLEAPRTDTQYF. DNA of the CDR3: TGTGCCAGCAGCTTAGAGGCCCCCCGCACAGATACGCAGTATTTT. The whole variable domain, remainder taken from reference TRBV5-5 and TRBJ2-3, is DAGVTQSPTHLIKTRGQQVTLRCSPISGHKSVSWYQQVLGQGPQFIFQYYEKEERGRGNFPDRFSARQFPNYSSELNVNALLLGDSALYLCASSLEAPRTDTQYFGPGTRLTVL.

J is TRBJ1-1 and V is TRBV12-3 or TRBV12-4; TRBD1 aligns across 7 bases. V shed 1 base, J shed 4 bases, and the junction held 6 bases outside the gene matches. The CDR3 is 15 residues long. This chain's CDR3 is CASSLGDRVRTEAFF. For the CDR3, the DNA is TGTGCCAGCAGTTTAGGCGACAGGGTGCGCACTGAAGCTTTCTTT.

This clonotype came up once. The chain uses TRBV19 and TRBJ2-3; TRBD1 matches at 9 bases. The trim removed 7 bases at V and 1 base at J, leaving 9 bases unmatched. Germline CDR1 LNHDA, CDR2 SQIVND (reference sequence). This CDR3 comprises 16 residues. The CDR3 region is CASTDGTGSGTDTQYF. The CDR3 DNA reads TGTGCCAGTACCGACGGGACAGGGAGCGGCACAGATACGCAGTATTTT.

This clonotype was seen only once. The rearrangement uses TRBV18 and TRBJ2-3, with no clear D. V shed 0 bases and J shed 0 bases, with 10 bases lying between them. Per the germline V gene, CDR1 is KGHSH and CDR2 is LQKENI. The CDR3 loop spans 16 amino acids. The CDR3 DNA reads as TGTGCCAGCTCACCACCGACCGCGCGGAGCACAGATACGCAGTATTTT. Translated, it gives CASSPPTARSTDTQYF.

The chain employs TRBV5-1 and TRBJ2-7; 8 bases fit TRBD2. The J segment lost 5 bases and the V segment lost 3 bases, leaving 16 bases of the junction unmatched. CDR1 and CDR2 (germline): SGHRS, YFSETQ. This CDR3 region has 17 residues. The DNA for the CDR3 is TGCGCCAGCAGCTCCCCTTCGGGGGGGACACTGATTGACGAGCAGTACTTC. The encoded protein is CASSSPSGGTLIDEQYF. Combining the CDR3 with reference TRBV5-1 and TRBJ2-7 gives the whole variable domain KAGVTQTPRYLIKTRGQQVTLSCSPISGHRSVSWYQQTPGQGLQFLFEYFSETQRNKGNFPGRFSGRQFSNSRSEMNVSTLELGDSALYLCASSSPSGGTLIDEQYFGPGTRLTVT.

The V gene is TRBV6-6, the J gene TRBJ1-1, with D possibly TRBD1 on 5 matching bases. Germline lookup yields CDR1 MNHNY and CDR2 SVGAGI (reference sequence). Deletions cut 6 bases from V and 4 bases from J, with 12 bases between. The CDR3 is 13 amino acids. CDR3 in amino acids: CASSLLGATEAFF. CDR3 nucleotide sequence: TGTGCCAGCAGCCTCCTTGGGGCCACTGAAGCTTTCTTT.

CDR3 in amino acids: CASSLLRGHDTGELFF. The CDR3 nucleotides read TGTGCCAGCAGTTTATTGCGCGGTCACGACACCGGGGAGCTGTTTTTT. The rearrangement uses TRBV12-3 or TRBV12-4 and TRBJ2-2, with D unresolved. The CDR3 covers 16 residues. V lost 2 bases to trimming and J lost 3 bases, with 13 bases between them.

This clonotype was detected only a few times. The chain combines TRBV9 with TRBJ2-5; TRBD2 matches at 8 bases. This CDR3 spans 15 amino acids. The V and J ends lost 3 bases and 5 bases, in that order; junction bases with no gene match: 9. Germline V gene sequence: CDR1 SGDLS, CDR2 YYNGEE. CDR3 bases: TGTGCCAGCAGCGCGGTAGCGGGAAGGGGGGAGACCCAGTACTTC. It is translated as CASSAVAGRGETQYF.

In this sample, this clonotype turned up a few times. The chain employs TRBV20-1 and TRBJ1-1; 9 nucleotides line up with TRBD1. CDR3 length: 14 residues. With V trimmed by 5 bases and J by 5 bases, 9 bases remained unmatched. Germline CDR1 DFQATT, CDR2 SNEGSKA (reference sequence). The CDR3 spells CSAPRQGGETEAFF. The CDR3 DNA follows: TGCAGTGCTCCGCGACAGGGGGGTGAGACTGAAGCTTTCTTT.

In this sample, this clonotype turned up a few times. V usage is TRBV20-1 and J usage is TRBJ1-2; no clear D gene. The CDR3 sequence is 12 residues long. V gave up 3 bases and J gave up 1 base, with 6 bases separating them. Germline values: CDR1 DFQATT, CDR2 SNEGSKA (reference sequence). The CDR3 bases are TGCAGTGCTAGGGGCAGTAACTATGGCTACACCTTC. Residues: CSARGSNYGYTF.

Only a few counts were recorded for this clonotype. This chain joins TRBV20-1 and TRBJ2-7; 9 bases fit TRBD2. The CDR3 extends over 19 amino acids. Trimming took 0 bases from V and 1 from J; bases not matched to a gene: 16. CDR1 and CDR2 from the germline V gene are DFQATT and SNEGSKA (reference sequence). The CDR3 DNA reads as TGCAGTGCTAGAGATACCCTAATATATAGCGGGAGACGTTCCTACGAGCAGTACTTC. It yields the protein CSARDTLIYSGRRSYEQYF.

There are a few counts of this clonotype. The chain uses TRBV6-2 or TRBV6-3 and TRBJ2-3, with TRBD2 matching 15 bases. The V and J ends lost 6 bases and 5 bases, in that order; junction bases with no gene match: 21. This CDR3 spans 21 amino acids. CDR1 is MNHEY, CDR2 SVGEGT, per germline. CDR3 in amino acids: CASRPKNVHFRTSGGGDTQYF. CDR3 nucleotides: TGTGCCAGCAGGCCCAAGAACGTTCACTTCCGGACTAGCGGGGGGGGAGATACGCAGTATTTT.

The chain is built from TRBV4-3 and TRBJ2-2, with TRBD1 matching 7 bases. CDR1 and CDR2 from the germline V gene are LGHNA and YSLEER. There are 18 residues in the CDR3. V lost 1 base and J lost 1; bases outside the gene matches: 9. The CDR3 region is CASSQGVPGQMNTGELFF. The CDR3 DNA reads TGCGCCAGCAGCCAAGGAGTCCCGGGACAGATGAACACCGGGGAGCTGTTTTTT.

DNA for the CDR3: TGTGCCAGCAGTTCCCCGACTAGTGGGGCCACCGGGGAGCTGTTTTTT. Translation: CASSSPTSGATGELFF. The chain joins TRBV6-5 to TRBJ2-2; a possible D gene is TRBD2 (6 bases). This CDR3 spans 16 amino acids. Germline V gene lookup returns CDR1 MNHEY and CDR2 SVGAGI. The V end lost 4 bases, the J end lost 4 bases, and 16 bases lay between the germline ends.

This clonotype has a count of ten or more. The chain joins TRBV20-1 to TRBJ2-5; D ambiguous. The V end lost 1 base, the J end lost 3 bases, and 15 bases lay between the germline ends. The CDR3 covers 15 residues. CDR1 and CDR2 (germline): DFQATT, SNEGSKA (reference sequence). The CDR3 DNA follows: TGCAGTGCTAGAGGTATAGAACGGTCAGAAGAGACCCAGTACTTC. Translation: CSARGIERSEETQYF.

This clonotype was observed a single time. The chain recombines TRBV11-2 with TRBJ2-7; 8 nucleotides line up with TRBD1. J was trimmed by 4 bases and V by 0 bases; bases with no gene match: 5. This CDR3 is built from 15 residues. Per germline, CDR1 SGHAT and CDR2 FQNNGV. The CDR3 bases are TGTGCCAGCAGCTTAGAGTCAGGGGGCTTGTACGAGCAGTACTTC. This sequence encodes CASSLESGGLYEQYF.

J is TRBJ2-5 and V is TRBV20-1; D perhaps matches TRBD2 (6 bases). The V gene lost 5 bases and the J gene lost 9 bases, with 22 bases spanning the gap. The germline gives CDR1 DFQATT, CDR2 SNEGSKA (reference sequence). The CDR3 loop spans 14 amino acids. CDR3 amino acids: CSARGTGPTVAQYF. The CDR3 DNA reads TGCAGTGCTCGCGGGACGGGCCCCACGGTGGCCCAGTACTTC.

Only a few counts were recorded for this clonotype. The chain is built from TRBV29-1 and TRBJ2-7; D not certain. Germline-derived CDR1 and CDR2 are SQVTM and ANQGSEA. This CDR3 is built from 11 residues. V was clipped by 0 bases and J by 4 bases, with 4 bases between them. The CDR3: CSVEEGYEQYF. DNA of the CDR3: TGCAGCGTTGAAGAAGGGTACGAGCAGTACTTC.

The genes are TRBV12-3 or TRBV12-4 and TRBJ2-1, with TRBD2 matching over 7 bases. The ends lost 5 bases at V and 5 bases at J; junction bases unmatched: 15. The CDR3 extends over 17 amino acids. In DNA form, the CDR3 reads TGTGCCAGCAGTCCCCTGAAGGCGGGAGCGTCCAACAATGAGCAGTTCTTC. Protein: CASSPLKAGASNNEQFF.

J is TRBJ2-7 and V is TRBV6-2 or TRBV6-3; D is unclear. V was cut by 6 bases and J by 0 bases, with 6 bases left in between. The CDR3 loop spans 12 amino acids. Germline CDR1 reads MNHEY; CDR2 reads SVGEGT. The CDR3 protein is CASRAYSYEQYF. In nucleotides, the CDR3 is TGTGCCAGCAGGGCCTACTCCTACGAGCAGTACTTC.

This clonotype was found a few times. The gene calls are TRBV7-9 and TRBJ1-2; 8 positions match TRBD1. The germline V gene encodes CDR1 SEHNR and CDR2 FQNEAQ (reference sequence). V lost 1 base to trimming and J lost 5 bases; unmatched junction nucleotides: 3. This CDR3 has 14 amino acids. CDR3 nucleotides: TGTGCCAGCAGCTTAGTCGACAGGGGTTATGGCTACACCTTC. This gives the protein CASSLVDRGYGYTF.

This clonotype was counted between two and nine times. The CDR3 DNA follows: TGTGCCAGCAGCCTCTTCCCTAGCGGGGCCCCCTACAATGAGCAGTTCTTC. Amino acid sequence: CASSLFPSGAPYNEQFF. The chain carries TRBV11-2 and TRBJ2-1, with 9 bases lining up with TRBD2. This CDR3 is 17 amino acids long. Germline CDR1 reads SGHAT; CDR2 reads FQNNGV. The ends lost 5 bases at V and 2 bases at J; junction bases unmatched: 10.